Following are 12 T cell receptor beta chains from one sample sequenced in a study of blood T cell repertoires in COVID-19. Only in-frame clones appear in the TCRdb table, and some are missing; sequencing was by immunoSEQ multiplex PCR. The table shows under 200,000 clones, with about 83% occurring only once. Sequenced material: PBMCs or T cells enriched from blood (not recorded which). These receptors all come from a woman under 40 who had been exposed to COVID-19.

This clone was detected a few times. The chain carries TRBV3-1 (or the pseudogene TRBV3-2) and TRBJ2-7, with 9 nucleotides matching TRBD1. The CDR3 runs to 15 residues. Germline trimming cut 0 bases from V and 4 bases from J; bases unmatched to any gene: 4. Germline CDR1 reads LGHDT; CDR2 reads YNNKEL (reference sequence). CDR3 in amino acids: CASSQDGTGLYEQYF. DNA for the CDR3: TGTGCCAGCAGCCAAGATGGGACAGGGCTGTACGAGCAGTACTTC.

The chain uses TRBV6-5 and TRBJ1-1; no reliable D call. The CDR3 spans 14 residues. In germline, CDR1 is MNHEY, CDR2 SVGAGI. V gave up 8 bases and J gave up 1 base, with 14 bases separating them. The CDR3 reads CASRPSHQNTEAFF. CDR3 DNA: TGTGCCAGCCGCCCCTCACACCAGAACACTGAAGCTTTCTTT.

This clone was recorded only once. The chain joins TRBV5-6 to TRBJ1-4, with D possibly being TRBD1 (6 bases). Trimming shortened V by 4 bases and J by 4 bases, and 14 bases separated the two germline ends. Germline-derived CDR1 and CDR2 are SGHDT and YYEEEE. CDR3 length equals 15 residues. CDR3 residues: CASSPPGAFNEKLFF. DNA for the CDR3: TGTGCCAGCAGCCCCCCAGGGGCATTTAATGAAAAACTGTTTTTT.

The V and J genes are TRBV7-9 and TRBJ1-5; D not certain. CDR3 size: 12 residues. Germline V gene data show CDR1 as SEHNR and CDR2 as FQNEAQ (reference sequence). Trimming took 4 bases from V and 7 from J, leaving 8 bases between them. CDR3 sequence (DNA): TGTGCCAGCAGCTCGAATGAGCAGCCCCAGCATTTT. This translates into CASSSNEQPQHF.

This clone was counted a single time. This sequence joins TRBV5-4 and TRBJ1-3; no clear D gene. V was cut by 5 bases and J by 1 base, with 10 bases left in between. Germline loops: CDR1 SGHNT, CDR2 YYREEE (reference sequence). The CDR3 length is 14 residues. The CDR3 sequence: CASRLSDSGNTIYF. For the CDR3, the DNA is TGTGCCAGCAGGTTAAGCGATTCTGGAAACACCATATATTTT.

The chain couples TRBV12-5 to TRBJ1-5, with 11 positions matching TRBD1. V dropped 3 bases and J dropped 7; count of bases not matched to a gene: 2. This CDR3 has 14 amino acids. In germline, CDR1 is LGHNT, CDR2 FRNRAP. CDR3 protein: CASGLGTGGQPQHF. The CDR3 bases are TGTGCTAGTGGTTTAGGGACAGGGGGGCAGCCCCAGCATTTT. Together with reference TRBV12-5 and TRBJ1-5, the CDR3 gives the full variable domain: DARVTQTPRHKVTEMGQEVTMRCQPILGHNTVFWYRQTMMQGLELLAYFRNRAPLDDSGMPKDRFSAEMPDATLATLKIQPSEPRDSAVYFCASGLGTGGQPQHFGDGTRLSIL.

CDR3 amino acids: CASSLSQVMNYGYTF. CDR3 DNA sequence: TGTGCCAGCAGCTTATCCCAGGTTATGAACTATGGCTACACCTTC. The chain couples TRBV7-9 to TRBJ1-2, with unresolved D. This CDR3 has 15 residues. The germline gives CDR1 SEHNR, CDR2 FQNEAQ (reference sequence). Trimming took 2 bases from V and 2 from J, leaving 12 bases between them.

The chain links TRBV6-5 to TRBJ1-1; a weak D match, TRBD1 (6 bases). V was clipped by 3 bases and J by 4 bases, with 12 bases between them. CDR1 MNHEY and CDR2 SVGAGI come from the germline V gene. This CDR3 spans 14 amino acids. The CDR3 bases are TGTGCCAGCAGTTATGGGGGGGCTGGCACTGAAGCTTTCTTT. Its translation: CASSYGGAGTEAFF.

The chain employs TRBV27 and TRBJ2-3, with a tentative D call TRBD1 (5 bases). The CDR3 length is 15 residues. CDR1 and CDR2 from the germline V gene are MNHEY and SMNVEV (reference sequence). V was clipped by 4 bases and J by 4 bases, with 15 bases between them. This chain's CDR3 is CASSSAGFVSDTQYF. The DNA of the CDR3 is TGTGCCAGCAGTTCGGCAGGGTTCGTCTCAGATACGCAGTATTTT.

The chain links TRBV15 to TRBJ1-1; no definite D call. The CDR3 spans 13 residues. The V end lost 0 bases, the J end lost 5 bases, and 7 bases lay between the germline ends. The V gene's germline CDR1 is LNHNV and CDR2 YYDKDF (reference sequence). CDR3 in amino acids: CATSRDEDTEAFF. The CDR3 region has the DNA TGTGCCACCAGCAGAGATGAGGATACTGAAGCTTTCTTT.

The V and J genes are TRBV7-2 and TRBJ2-5; D is undetermined. The germline CDR1 and CDR2 sequences are SGHTA and FQGNSA. The CDR3 is 12 residues long. V was shortened by 2 bases and J by 5 bases, with 6 bases between the two germline ends. CDR3 DNA sequence: TGTGCCAGCAGCTTACTGAGGGAGACCCAGTACTTC. The encoded protein is CASSLLRETQYF. The complete variable domain, with remaining parts taken from reference TRBV7-2 and TRBJ2-5, reads GAGVSQSPSNKVTEKGKDVELRCDPISGHTALYWYRQSLGQGLEFLIYFQGNSAPDKSGLPSDRFSAERTGGSVSTLTIQRTQQEDSAVYLCASSLLRETQYFGPGTRLLVL.

V and J are TRBV10-1 and TRBJ2-1; 7 positions match TRBD1. V lost 6 bases, J lost 4 bases, and 6 bases stayed unmatched. Looked up from germline, CDR1 is WNHNN and CDR2 is SYGVQD (reference sequence). CDR3 size: 14 residues. The CDR3 loop is CASSTGTAYNEQFF. The CDR3 bases are TGCGCCAGCAGCACCGGGACAGCATACAATGAGCAGTTCTTC.